The clone carrying this TCR beta chain has ten or more counts. Its antigen is as yet unknown. Its ends do not fully match the called genes, so a read error is possible. This specimen belongs to a study of T cell repertoires in cytomegalovirus infection. Study details: An indication of both CMV infection and matching HLA type came from public TCR beta signatures. Regarding the study as a whole: Predominance within the ex vivo response was attributable to HLA-C-restricted CMV-specific TCR beta clonotypes.

Germline CDR1 is SGHTA and CDR2 is FQGNSA. This CDR3 has 15 residues. One entry per CDR3 protein, called by TCRdb with MiXCR from the reads. The sample has roughly 190,000 distinct CDR3 sequences, more than 9% seen once; the top ten hold approximately 4.6%. The chain employs TRBV7-2 and TRBJ2-3, with TRBD2 identical over 8 bases. The TCR was taken from a human donor in good health (CMV status not recorded). Some clones in this sample may be carry-over from other donors' samples. The sample consisted of PBMCs. The CDR3 reads CASSLAGRLTDTQYF. The CDR3 coding sequence is TGTGCCAGCAGTTTAGCGGGGCGGCTCACAGATACGCAGTATTTT.